This TCR beta chain came from a study of T cell responses to AZD1222 COVID-19 vaccine. This clone was seen a handful of times. As yet, its antigen is unknown. Trimming removed 8 bases at V and 8 bases at J, with 10 bases between. The CDR3 is 11 residues long. The V gene's germline CDR1 is SNHLY and CDR2 FYNNEI. Study results and limitations: Females made up more of the donors, who were largely white British, and clonal diversity may have come out too low. Reports indicate that nearly half of spike-specific TCRs are directed at unmutated variant regions. Just a handful of AZD1222 recipients were seropositive at baseline. CD4 TCRs covered the whole spike, strongest at regions 160-218 and 743-854.

TCRdb keeps only in-frame clones here, not all; method: immunoSEQ multiplex PCR. The sample has some 190,000 clones; around 89% are singletons. This material consisted of peripheral blood, taken on day 0 of AZD1222 vaccination. The chain employs TRBV2 and TRBJ2-1; D remains ambiguous. This sequence was found in an adult in good health. The CDR3 DNA reads TGTGCCAGCGGACCTTGGGATGAGCAGTTCTTC. Translated: CASGPWDEQFF.